The 16 T cell receptor beta chains listed next were all sequenced from one sample in a study of PD-1 blockade in classical Hodgkin lymphoma. The assay was immunoSEQ multiplex PCR, and TCRdb's table has in-frame clones only and misses some. The data contain tens of thousands of clones, roughly two thirds of them singletons. There was relapse after autologous stem cell transplantation in every patient, and there was variation in brentuximab vedotin exposure. Sample: peripheral blood mononuclear cells (PBMCs), taken at baseline. The receptors here all came from a human donor with classical Hodgkin lymphoma.

The chain has TRBV6-5 and TRBJ1-3, with TRBD1 as a possible D gene (5 bases). Germline V CDR1 and CDR2: MNHEY, SVGAGI. This CDR3 has 16 amino acids. With 4 bases removed from V and 0 bases from J, the gap between germline ends came to 13 bases. The CDR3, as DNA: TGTGCCAGCAGTTGGTCCCGGGGGGGCTCTGGAAACACCATATATTTT. Amino acids: CASSWSRGGSGNTIYF.

The chain couples TRBV19 to TRBJ2-3; a possible D gene is TRBD1 (6 bases). The CDR3 is made up of 15 amino acids. V gave up 5 bases and J gave up 0 bases, with 12 bases separating them. The germline gives CDR1 LNHDA, CDR2 SQIVND (reference sequence). The CDR3 region is CASSGRQASTDTQYF. CDR3 bases: TGTGCCAGTAGTGGGAGACAGGCGAGCACAGATACGCAGTATTTT.

The rearrangement uses TRBV19 and TRBJ1-6; 8 bases are shared with TRBD1. The CDR3 is 17 residues long. Germline V CDR1 and CDR2: LNHDA, SQIVND (reference sequence). J lost 9 bases, V lost 2 bases, and 12 bases had no gene match. The CDR3: CASSIRAVDRGASPLHF. CDR3 in DNA: TGTGCCAGTAGTATACGGGCCGTTGACAGGGGAGCTTCACCCCTCCACTTT.

The chain combines TRBV7-9 with TRBJ1-6, with a weak D call TRBD1 (6 bases). V was shortened by 1 base and J by 9 bases, with 10 bases between the two germline ends. The CDR3 contains 14 residues. Germline V gives CDR1 SEHNR, CDR2 FQNEAQ (reference sequence). The CDR3, as DNA: TGTGCCAGCAGCTTAGGACAGGTTGGTTCACCCCTCCACTTT. This codes for CASSLGQVGSPLHF.

V usage is TRBV5-1 and J usage is TRBJ1-1; TRBD1 matches at 8 bases. Trimming took 4 bases from V and 6 from J; bases not matched to a gene: 5. CDR1 SGHRS and CDR2 YFSETQ come from the germline V gene. The CDR3 runs 13 residues. The CDR3 loop is CASSTGTGAEAFF. For the CDR3, the DNA is TGCGCCAGCAGCACCGGGACAGGCGCTGAAGCTTTCTTT. The full variable domain, with the rest looked up from reference TRBV5-1 and TRBJ1-1, is KAGVTQTPRYLIKTRGQQVTLSCSPISGHRSVSWYQQTPGQGLQFLFEYFSETQRNKGNFPGRFSGRQFSNSRSEMNVSTLELGDSALYLCASSTGTGAEAFFGQGTRLTVV.

CDR3 sequence: CASSSRETGYNEQFF. CDR3 nucleotides: TGTGCCAGCAGCTCCAGGGAGACCGGCTACAATGAGCAGTTCTTC. V and J are TRBV7-8 and TRBJ2-1; D possibly uses TRBD1 or TRBD2 (5 bases each). CDR1 SGHVS and CDR2 FQNEAQ come from the germline V gene. This CDR3 contains 15 residues. The V end lost 4 bases, the J end lost 3 bases, and 13 bases lay between the germline ends.

CDR3 residues: CASSQVQGRGGNTIYF. In nucleotides, the CDR3 is TGCGCCAGCAGCCAAGTACAGGGGCGGGGGGGAAACACCATATATTTT. The V call is TRBV4-3, the J call TRBJ1-3; 7 nucleotides agree with TRBD1. J gave up 4 bases and V 1 base, and 7 bases lay outside the gene matches. The CDR3 is made up of 16 amino acids. The germline V gene encodes CDR1 LGHNA and CDR2 YSLEER.

This chain uses TRBV5-1 with TRBJ2-7; 7 nucleotides match TRBD1. The ends lost 4 bases at V and 4 bases at J; junction bases unmatched: 8. The CDR3 totals 14 residues. Germline assignment: CDR1 SGHRS and CDR2 YFSETQ. This CDR3 reads CASSRRQGRYEQYF. As DNA, the CDR3 is TGCGCCAGCAGCAGGAGACAGGGTCGGTACGAGCAGTACTTC. Drawing the rest from reference TRBV5-1 and TRBJ2-7, the complete variable domain is KAGVTQTPRYLIKTRGQQVTLSCSPISGHRSVSWYQQTPGQGLQFLFEYFSETQRNKGNFPGRFSGRQFSNSRSEMNVSTLELGDSALYLCASSRRQGRYEQYFGPGTRLTVT.

The chain carries TRBV4-3 and TRBJ1-5; D is uncertain. The CDR3 extends over 16 amino acids. Between the trimmed V and J ends, which lost 2 bases and 1 base, there was a span of 12 bases. The germline gives CDR1 LGHNA, CDR2 YSLEER. The CDR3 loop reads CASSQSLLGSNQPQHF. CDR3 sequence (DNA): TGCGCCAGCAGCCAAAGTCTTCTTGGGAGCAATCAGCCCCAGCATTTT.

The V call is TRBV6-6, the J call TRBJ1-2; maybe TRBD1 (6 bases). The CDR3 sequence is 14 residues long. Germline values: CDR1 MNHNY, CDR2 SVGAGI (reference sequence). Trimming pared 4 bases from V and 5 bases from J, leaving 14 bases between. CDR3 region: CASSSTGYQYGYTF. DNA of the CDR3: TGTGCCAGCAGTTCCACAGGGTATCAATATGGCTACACCTTC.

This clone is labeled as medium-sized. V is TRBV11-2 and J is TRBJ1-1; D call uncertain. The CDR3 has 13 residues. Trimming took 3 bases from V and 6 from J, leaving 11 bases between them. The germline V gene encodes CDR1 SGHAT and CDR2 FQNNGV. Here the CDR3 DNA reads TGTGCCAGCAGCTTTGCCCCGGACTCTGAAGCTTTCTTT. This gives the protein CASSFAPDSEAFF.

This chain connects TRBV19 to TRBJ1-5, with D perhaps TRBD1 (6 bases). Trimming removed 5 bases at V and 2 bases at J, with 13 bases between. This CDR3 spans 15 amino acids. Germline V CDR1 and CDR2: LNHDA, SQIVND (reference sequence). CDR3 nucleotide sequence: TGTGCCAGTAGTTTCGTACAGGGAGGCAATCAGCCCCAGCATTTT. Translation gives CASSFVQGGNQPQHF.

The chain recombines TRBV10-2 with TRBJ2-1, with 12 bases identical to TRBD1. The CDR3 extends over 12 amino acids. J gave up 10 bases and V 8 bases, and 3 bases lay outside the gene matches. Germline V gives CDR1 WSHSY, CDR2 SAAADI. The chain's CDR3 is CASGGTGGEQFF. The CDR3 nucleotides are TGCGCCAGCGGGGGGACAGGGGGCGAGCAGTTCTTC.

The chain links TRBV2 to TRBJ1-4, with TRBD1 matching 8 bases. The CDR3 totals 17 residues. Germline CDR1 and CDR2: SNHLY and FYNNEI. J was trimmed by 4 bases and V by 6 bases; bases with no gene match: 13. The CDR3 DNA reads TGTGCCAGCAGCAGCAGGGGGCTGGGTTTAGGTAATGAAAAACTGTTTTTT. Its protein is CASSSRGLGLGNEKLFF. Full variable domain (missing parts from reference TRBV2 and TRBJ1-4): EPEVTQTPSHQVTQMGQEVILRCVPISNHLYFYWYRQILGQKVEFLVSFYNNEISEKSEIFDDQFSVERPDGSNFTLKIRSTKLEDSAMYFCASSSRGLGLGNEKLFFGSGTQLSVL.

This clone counts as medium-sized (0.01 to 0.1%). This chain links TRBV6-5 with TRBJ1-5; D not certain. V lost 8 bases, J lost 5 bases, and 4 bases lay in between. Germline assignment: CDR1 MNHEY and CDR2 SVGAGI. This CDR3 is 10 amino acids long. This CDR3 reads CASPHQPQHF. The DNA of the CDR3 is TGTGCCAGCCCACATCAGCCCCAGCATTTT.

This clone was seen only a few times. V gene TRBV7-8 combines with J gene TRBJ2-2; 7 bases match TRBD2. There are 16 residues in the CDR3. The junction had 7 bases not matched to a gene; V was cut back by 1 base and J by 5 bases. Germline loops: CDR1 SGHVS, CDR2 FQNEAQ. The CDR3, as DNA: TGTGCCAGCAGCTTAGGGGCGGGAGTGGGTACCGGGGAGCTGTTTTTT. It yields the protein CASSLGAGVGTGELFF. The entire variable domain, with the rest obtained from reference TRBV7-8 and TRBJ2-2, is as follows: GAGVSQSPRYKVAKRGQDVALRCDPISGHVSLFWYQQALGQGPEFLTYFQNEAQLDKSGLPSDRFFAERPEGSVSTLKIQRTQQEDSAVYLCASSLGAGVGTGELFFGEGSRLTVL.